This T cell receptor (beta chain) was retrieved from a study of radiation and T cells in renal cell carcinoma. Trimming took off 0 bases at V and 2 bases at J, with 9 bases between the two ends. In germline, CDR1 is SGHKS, CDR2 YYEKEE (reference sequence). The CDR3 is 15 amino acids. Study-wide points: No pretreatment tumor biopsies were available for baseline clonotypes.

Time point given: blood 4 weeks post-SBRT, at nephrectomy. Treatment of the sample: 15 Gy SBRT to primary tumor, nephrectomy 4 weeks later. Nephrectomy followed 15 Gy stereotactic body radiation by 4 weeks. Blood was sampled at baseline, 2 weeks and 4 weeks after SBRT. Clear cell pathology was present in this patient's renal cell carcinoma. Clones were read by immunoSEQ multiplex PCR, and TCRdb kept only the in-frame ones, dropping some. Of around 180,000 clones listed, around 90% are singletons. As for this clone: Its antigen is still unknown.

This receptor was obtained from a woman between 50 and 59 years old with renal cell carcinoma. The genes are TRBV5-5 and TRBJ2-1, with unresolved D. This sample comprised blood, obtained from a patient whose treatment included radiotherapy and nephrectomy. The CDR3, as DNA: TGTGCCAGCAGCTTGGGTAGGGAAACCTACAATGAGCAGTTCTTC. Translating gives CASSLGRETYNEQFF.